These T cell receptor beta chains were read from a single sample in a study of cytomegalovirus exposure and HLA in healthy donors. Method: immunoSEQ multiplex PCR; TCRdb's copy keeps in-frame clones and lacks some. The sample carries 100,000 to 150,000 clones, approximately 78% recorded once. Specimen: PBMCs. The receptors originated from a man aged 35-49 years in good health and CMV-seronegative. Both conserved end residues are part of each CDR3. A D gene is named only where the DNA matches it firmly. Only part of the rows carry a size: once, few, many, or a class if the clone is expanded.

d_gene: TRBD2; j_gene: TRBJ2-2; abundance: NA; v_gene: TRBV5-1; CDR3aa: CASSLGLAGGPPTGELFF; CDR3nt: TGCGCCAGCAGCCTTGGACTAGCGGGGGGGCCTCCCACCGGGGAGCTGTTTTTT
d_gene: NA; j_gene: TRBJ1-5; abundance: NA; v_gene: TRBV19; CDR3aa: CASSILGTRGGNQPQHF; CDR3nt: TGTGCCAGTAGTATTTTGGGGACTAGGGGCGGCAATCAGCCCCAGCATTTT
d_gene: TRBD2; j_gene: TRBJ2-3; abundance: NA; v_gene: TRBV29-1; CDR3aa: CSVGTSGNTDTQYF; CDR3nt: TGCAGCGTCGGGACTAGCGGGAACACAGATACGCAGTATTTT
d_gene: TRBD1; j_gene: TRBJ1-2; abundance: few; v_gene: TRBV7-2; CDR3aa: CASSLGQGGYGYTF; CDR3nt: TGTGCCAGCAGCTTGGGACAGGGTGGATATGGCTACACCTTC
d_gene: NA; j_gene: TRBJ2-3; abundance: NA; v_gene: TRBV7-2; CDR3aa: CASSLGLVTDTQYF; CDR3nt: TGTGCCAGCAGCTTAGGACTAGTAACAGATACGCAGTATTTT
d_gene: TRBD1; j_gene: TRBJ2-2; abundance: NA; v_gene: TRBV2; CDR3aa: CASKGQGAVGELFF; CDR3nt: TGTGCCAGCAAGGGACAGGGGGCGGTCGGGGAGCTGTTTTTT
d_gene: NA; j_gene: TRBJ2-2; abundance: NA; v_gene: TRBV28; CDR3aa: CASSLFGEGAGELFF; CDR3nt: TGTGCCAGCAGTTTATTCGGGGAAGGTGCCGGGGAGCTGTTTTTT
d_gene: NA; j_gene: TRBJ1-5; abundance: NA; v_gene: TRBV6-6; CDR3aa: CASAGRYQPQHF; CDR3nt: TGTGCCAGCGCAGGGAGGTATCAGCCCCAGCATTTT
d_gene: TRBD1; j_gene: TRBJ2-7; abundance: few; v_gene: TRBV5-1; CDR3aa: CASTRDSYEQYF; CDR3nt: TGCGCCAGCACCCGGGACAGCTACGAGCAGTACTTC
d_gene: NA; j_gene: TRBJ1-5; abundance: NA; v_gene: TRBV18; CDR3aa: CASSLGEGGNQPQHF; CDR3nt: TGTGCCAGCTCGCTGGGGGAGGGAGGCAATCAGCCCCAGCATTTT
d_gene: NA; j_gene: TRBJ1-2; abundance: once; v_gene: TRBV25-1; CDR3aa: CASSESGLRGGEGYTF; CDR3nt: TGTGCCAGCAGTGAATCCGGGTTGAGGGGAGGAGAGGGCTACACCTTC
d_gene: NA; j_gene: TRBJ2-5; abundance: NA; v_gene: TRBV29-1; CDR3aa: CSAEGKETQYF; CDR3nt: TGCAGCGCGGAGGGGAAAGAGACCCAGTACTTC
d_gene: TRBD1; j_gene: TRBJ1-1; abundance: NA; v_gene: TRBV4-1; CDR3aa: CASSQPRDRGEAFF; CDR3nt: TGCGCCAGCAGCCAACCCCGGGACAGGGGGGAAGCTTTCTTT
d_gene: NA; j_gene: TRBJ2-1; abundance: NA; v_gene: TRBV7-3; CDR3aa: CASSRTSSGNEQFF; CDR3nt: TGTGCCAGCAGCCGTACTAGTTCAGGCAATGAGCAGTTCTTC
d_gene: TRBD1; j_gene: TRBJ2-7; abundance: NA; v_gene: TRBV6-1; CDR3aa: CASGQGPTYEQYF; CDR3nt: TGTGCCAGCGGACAGGGGCCCACCTACGAGCAGTACTTC
d_gene: TRBD2; j_gene: TRBJ2-3; abundance: NA; v_gene: TRBV28; CDR3aa: CASSPTTSGTTDTQYF; CDR3nt: TGTGCCAGCAGCCCAACGACTAGCGGGACCACAGATACGCAGTATTTT
d_gene: NA; j_gene: TRBJ2-3; abundance: NA; v_gene: TRBV14; CDR3aa: CASSQVQSTDTQYF; CDR3nt: TGTGCCAGCAGCCAAGTACAGAGCACAGATACGCAGTATTTT
d_gene: NA; j_gene: TRBJ2-5; abundance: NA; v_gene: TRBV4-3; CDR3aa: CASSGGVAETQYF; CDR3nt: TGCGCCAGCAGCGGAGGGGTAGCCGAGACCCAGTACTTC
d_gene: NA; j_gene: TRBJ2-7; abundance: NA; v_gene: TRBV5-6; CDR3aa: CASSLAMGEQYF; CDR3nt: TGTGCCAGCAGCTTGGCCATGGGCGAGCAGTACTTC
d_gene: TRBD1; j_gene: TRBJ1-2; abundance: NA; v_gene: TRBV7-2; CDR3aa: CASSLGTGNYGYTF; CDR3nt: TGTGCCAGCAGCTTGGGGACAGGGAACTATGGCTACACCTTC
d_gene: NA; j_gene: TRBJ2-1; abundance: NA; v_gene: TRBV6-6; CDR3aa: CASSLLLPNEQFF; CDR3nt: TGTGCCAGCAGTCTCCTACTCCCCAATGAGCAGTTCTTC
d_gene: TRBD2; j_gene: TRBJ2-3; abundance: few; v_gene: TRBV28; CDR3aa: CASSPHGRDWGTDTQYF; CDR3nt: TGTGCCAGCAGTCCCCACGGGAGGGATTGGGGCACAGATACGCAGTATTTT
d_gene: NA; j_gene: TRBJ1-5; abundance: NA; v_gene: TRBV18; CDR3aa: CASSSRDSNQPQHF; CDR3nt: TGTGCCAGCTCAAGTCGGGATAGCAATCAGCCCCAGCATTTT
d_gene: NA; j_gene: TRBJ1-2; abundance: NA; v_gene: TRBV5-4; CDR3aa: CASSLISTNYGYTF; CDR3nt: TGTGCCAGCAGCTTGATTAGCACTAACTATGGCTACACCTTC
d_gene: TRBD1; j_gene: TRBJ2-7; abundance: NA; v_gene: TRBV7-8; CDR3aa: CASSFDRASSSYEQYF; CDR3nt: TGTGCCAGCAGCTTCGACAGGGCGAGCTCTTCCTACGAGCAGTACTTC
d_gene: NA; j_gene: TRBJ2-1; abundance: few; v_gene: TRBV7-3; CDR3aa: CASSPGPGLGRNEQFF; CDR3nt: TGTGCCAGCAGCCCCGGACCGGGACTCGGACGCAATGAGCAGTTCTTC
d_gene: NA; j_gene: TRBJ1-4; abundance: NA; v_gene: TRBV7-6; CDR3aa: CASSANGERLFF; CDR3nt: TGTGCCAGCAGTGCAAACGGAGAGAGACTGTTTTTT
d_gene: NA; j_gene: TRBJ2-6; abundance: NA; v_gene: TRBV7-3; CDR3aa: CASSPAARAGANVLTF; CDR3nt: TGTGCCAGCAGCCCCGCGGCCAGGGCTGGGGCCAACGTCCTGACTTTC
d_gene: TRBD1; j_gene: TRBJ2-7; abundance: NA; v_gene: TRBV5-1; CDR3aa: CASSEATGTGAYEQYF; CDR3nt: TGCGCCAGCAGCGAAGCCACCGGGACAGGGGCCTACGAGCAGTACTTC
d_gene: TRBD1; j_gene: TRBJ1-4; abundance: NA; v_gene: TRBV4-1; CDR3aa: CASSQTGGGEKLFF; CDR3nt: TGCGCCAGCAGCCAGACAGGGGGCGGCGAAAAACTGTTTTTT
d_gene: NA; j_gene: TRBJ2-2; abundance: NA; v_gene: TRBV7-3; CDR3aa: CASSLNAGANTGELFF; CDR3nt: TGTGCCAGCAGCTTAAATGCAGGGGCAAACACCGGGGAGCTGTTTTTT
d_gene: NA; j_gene: TRBJ2-2; abundance: NA; v_gene: TRBV18; CDR3aa: CASSPPTDTGELFF; CDR3nt: TGTGCCAGCTCACCACCGACTGACACCGGGGAGCTGTTTTTT
d_gene: NA; j_gene: TRBJ2-7; abundance: NA; v_gene: TRBV11-1; CDR3aa: CASSLTLTATYEQYF; CDR3nt: TGTGCCAGCAGCTTAACTCTAACAGCCACCTACGAGCAGTACTTC
d_gene: TRBD1; j_gene: TRBJ1-3; abundance: once; v_gene: TRBV28; CDR3aa: CASSLSRGHFGNTIYF; CDR3nt: TGTGCCAGCAGTTTATCCAGGGGGCACTTTGGAAACACCATATATTTT
d_gene: NA; j_gene: TRBJ2-2; abundance: NA; v_gene: TRBV5-4; CDR3aa: CASSLGTGSTGELFF; CDR3nt: TGTGCCAGCAGCTTGGGCACAGGGAGCACCGGGGAGCTGTTTTTT
d_gene: NA; j_gene: TRBJ1-1; abundance: NA; v_gene: TRBV7-9; CDR3aa: CASTPKRSLNTEAFF; CDR3nt: TGTGCCAGCACCCCAAAGCGAAGCCTGAACACTGAAGCTTTCTTT
d_gene: NA; j_gene: TRBJ1-2; abundance: NA; v_gene: TRBV14; CDR3aa: CASSPRGWDEGYTF; CDR3nt: TGTGCCAGCTCCCCCCGGGGATGGGATGAGGGCTACACCTTC
d_gene: NA; j_gene: TRBJ2-4; abundance: NA; v_gene: TRBV6-6; CDR3aa: CASSVHREGAKNIQYF; CDR3nt: TGTGCCAGCAGTGTTCACAGGGAGGGGGCCAAAAACATTCAGTACTTC
d_gene: TRBD1; j_gene: TRBJ2-5; abundance: few; v_gene: TRBV6-5; CDR3aa: CASRDRGETQYF; CDR3nt: TGTGCCAGCAGGGACAGGGGGGAGACCCAGTACTTC
d_gene: NA; j_gene: TRBJ1-1; abundance: once; v_gene: TRBV29-1; CDR3aa: CSVVTGVREAFF; CDR3nt: TGCAGCGTTGTGACCGGGGTTCGGGAAGCTTTCTTT
d_gene: NA; j_gene: TRBJ1-2; abundance: NA; v_gene: TRBV18; CDR3aa: CASSPDPTGVSTF; CDR3nt: TGTGCCAGCTCACCGGACCCCACCGGGGTCTCCACCTTC
d_gene: NA; j_gene: TRBJ2-3; abundance: NA; v_gene: TRBV5-4; CDR3aa: CASSLDRGGHQSDTQYF; CDR3nt: TGTGCCAGCAGCTTGGATCGCGGGGGCCATCAATCAGATACGCAGTATTTT
d_gene: NA; j_gene: TRBJ1-3; abundance: NA; v_gene: TRBV9; CDR3aa: CASSVVYRLSGNTIYF; CDR3nt: TGTGCCAGCAGCGTAGTATACAGGCTCTCTGGAAACACCATATATTTT